This T cell receptor beta chain is from a study of T cell changes during pregnancy in multiple sclerosis. The method was immunoSEQ multiplex PCR; TCRdb's version includes in-frame clones alone and lacks a portion of them. This repertoire shows about 93,000 clones, 90% to 95% found once; its top ten account for around 1.7%. The CDR3 is 16 amino acids. Germline CDR1 reads LGHNA; CDR2 reads YNFKEQ. Trimming took 3 bases from V and 2 from J; bases not matched to a gene: 4. The rearrangement uses TRBV4-2 and TRBJ1-4, with TRBD1 matching over 9 bases. The material was peripheral blood, obtained after pregnancy. The sequence was collected from a female donor in good health, enrolled as a control in a pregnancy study. CDR3 sequence: CASSHKQGATNEKLFF. The CDR3 DNA reads as TGTGCCAGCAGCCATAAACAGGGGGCCACTAATGAAAAACTGTTTTTT.